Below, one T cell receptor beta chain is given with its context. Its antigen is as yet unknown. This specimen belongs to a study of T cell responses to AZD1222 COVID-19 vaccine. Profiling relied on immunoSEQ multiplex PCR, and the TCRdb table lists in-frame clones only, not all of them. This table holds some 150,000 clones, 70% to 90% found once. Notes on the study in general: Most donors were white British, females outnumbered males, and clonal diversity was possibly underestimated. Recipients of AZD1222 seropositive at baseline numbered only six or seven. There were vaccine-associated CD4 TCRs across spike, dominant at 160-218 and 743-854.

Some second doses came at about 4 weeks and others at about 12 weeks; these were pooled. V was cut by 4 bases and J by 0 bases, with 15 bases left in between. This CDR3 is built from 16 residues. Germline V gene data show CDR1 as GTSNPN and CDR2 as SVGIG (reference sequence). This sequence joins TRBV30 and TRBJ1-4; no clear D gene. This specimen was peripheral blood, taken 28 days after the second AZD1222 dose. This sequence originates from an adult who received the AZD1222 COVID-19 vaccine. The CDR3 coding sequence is TGTGCCTGGAACCCCTCTTTTCGGACAACTAATGAAAAACTGTTTTTT. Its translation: CAWNPSFRTTNEKLFF.